These 21 T cell receptor beta chains came from one sample sequenced in a study of regulatory T cells in long-lasting Graves disease. The time point here: persistent/refractory GD, antithyroid drugs over 5 years with positive TRAb. Isolated PBMC RNA provided the starting material for the TCR library. In building TCR beta libraries, iRepertoire HTBI primers were used together with Arm-PCR of CDR3 regions. MiXCR, run by TCRdb on the multiplex PCR reads, gives a single entry per CDR3 protein. Here the sample spans about 430,000 distinct CDR3 sequences, under 25% being singletons. The sequenced sample was peripheral blood mononuclear cells (PBMCs), obtained when the disease was refractory, from a patient treated with antithyroid drugs. These receptors were obtained from a female donor with Graves disease.

In this sample, this clonotype turned up many times. The V gene is TRBV2, the J gene TRBJ1-2, with D hard to call. Deletions cut 2 bases from V and 2 bases from J, with 6 bases between. CDR1 is SNHLY and CDR2 is FYNNEI in the germline V gene. The CDR3 is made up of 13 amino acids. CDR3 sequence: CASSESGNYGYTF. For the CDR3, the DNA is TGTGCCAGCAGTGAATCCGGGAACTATGGCTACACCTTC.

This clonotype was counted ten times or more. J is TRBJ2-5 and V is TRBV15; 11 positions agree with TRBD1. V trimming: 4 bases; J trimming: 4 bases; junction bases outside the gene matches: 17. The germline CDR1 and CDR2 sequences are LNHNV and YYDKDF (reference sequence). The CDR3 consists of 19 residues. CDR3 amino acids: CATSTSGTGGIFGGETQYF. DNA of the CDR3: TGTGCCACCAGCACATCCGGGACAGGGGGTATCTTCGGCGGAGAGACCCAGTACTTC.

This clonotype has only a few counts. With only one base between it and a far larger clone, this is likely a read error. This chain links TRBV5-4 with TRBJ2-7, with a weak D call TRBD1 (5 bases). The germline CDR1 and CDR2 sequences are SGHNT and YYREEE (reference sequence). This CDR3 is built from 13 residues. The CDR3 spells CASTGAGSYGQYF. In DNA, the CDR3 is TGTGCCAGCACCGGAGCAGGGTCCTACGGGCAGTACTTC.

This chain links TRBV5-5 with TRBJ2-2; D unresolved. The length of the CDR3 is 14 residues. Trimming stripped 1 base from V and 3 bases from J, with 7 bases between. Germline-derived CDR1 and CDR2 are SGHKS and YYEKEE (reference sequence). The CDR3 loop is CASSLTFDTGELFF. In nucleotides, the CDR3 is TGTGCCAGCAGCTTGACGTTCGACACCGGGGAGCTGTTTTTT.

This clonotype appeared once. A single base separates this from a much larger clone, so it may be a read error. Given the absence of the conserved phenylalanine or tryptophan at the CDR3 end, a read error is likely. This chain connects TRBV5-1 to TRBJ1-2; 7 bases map to TRBD1. Germline loops: CDR1 SGHRS, CDR2 YFSETQ. The CDR3 is 12 amino acids. V lost 4 bases, J lost 6 bases, and 3 bases stayed unmatched. This CDR3 is CASSVDRDGYTL. CDR3 bases: TGCGCCAGCAGCGTTGACAGGGATGGCTACACCTTA.

This clonotype occurred many times. The chain is built from TRBV20-1 and TRBJ2-7; the match to TRBD2 covers 9 bases. This CDR3 has 14 residues. The V gene's germline CDR1 is DFQATT and CDR2 SNEGSKA (reference sequence). V shed 3 bases, J shed 7 bases, and the junction held 10 bases outside the gene matches. CDR3: CSASRREGRGEQYF. The CDR3 DNA follows: TGCAGTGCTAGTCGGCGGGAGGGCCGAGGGGAGCAGTACTTC.

The CDR3 loop is CAWRKPGTAPYEQYF. In DNA, the CDR3 is TGTGCCTGGAGAAAGCCCGGGACCGCCCCCTACGAGCAGTACTTC. The chain joins TRBV7-8 to TRBJ2-7; the D gene could be TRBD1 or TRBD2 (5 bases each). V dropped 11 bases and J dropped 2 bases, with 22 bases sitting between them. The germline V gene encodes CDR1 SGHVS and CDR2 FQNEAQ. This CDR3 spans 15 amino acids.

In its sample, this clonotype was seen many times. J is TRBJ2-7 and V is TRBV28; D is uncertain. This CDR3 is 14 amino acids long. The germline V gene has CDR1 MDHEN and CDR2 SYDVKM. Trimming left V 3 bases short and J 3 bases short, with 12 bases between. The CDR3 protein is CASSLVTVNYEQYF. The CDR3 nucleotides read TGTGCCAGCAGTTTGGTCACGGTGAACTACGAGCAGTACTTC.

This clonotype has a count of ten or more. The chain combines TRBV28 with TRBJ1-2; no clear D gene. The CDR3 spans 13 residues. The V end was cut by 2 bases, the J end by 7 bases, with 11 bases between. The V gene's germline CDR1 is MDHEN and CDR2 SYDVKM. The CDR3 loop reads CASSLRAPPGYTF. As DNA, the CDR3 is TGTGCCAGCAGTTTAAGGGCCCCCCCTGGCTACACCTTC.

This clonotype was seen more than once but under ten times. V is TRBV20-1 and J is TRBJ1-2; weak D call: TRBD1 (5 bases). V shed 0 bases and J shed 7 bases, with 12 bases lying between them. The length of the CDR3 is 13 residues. Germline values: CDR1 DFQATT, CDR2 SNEGSKA (reference sequence). The CDR3 region has the DNA TGCAGTGCTAGAGATCCGACAGAAAGTGGCTACACCTTC. Translating gives CSARDPTESGYTF.

The chain is built from TRBV4-1 and TRBJ2-5; 7 positions agree with TRBD1. CDR3 length equals 15 residues. The germline V gene has CDR1 MGHRA and CDR2 YSYEKL. After removal of 1 base from V and 5 bases from J, the junction contained 7 bases not matched to a gene. The CDR3 reads CASSQGDRVAETQYF. The CDR3 DNA reads as TGCGCCAGCAGCCAAGGTGACAGGGTGGCGGAGACCCAGTACTTC.

This clonotype was seen at least ten times. This chain connects TRBV15 to TRBJ2-7; 8 bases match TRBD1. The CDR3 sequence is 14 residues long. CDR1 and CDR2 from the germline V gene are LNHNV and YYDKDF (reference sequence). After removal of 4 bases from V and 6 bases from J, the junction contained 8 bases not matched to a gene. CDR3 region: CATSKDRASREQYF. In nucleotides, the CDR3 is TGTGCCACCAGCAAGGACAGGGCCTCTCGCGAGCAGTACTTC.

The V call is TRBV7-2, the J call TRBJ1-5, with TRBD1 identical over 7 bases. This CDR3 region has 14 residues. Germline CDR1 SGHTA, CDR2 FQGNSA. V shed 5 bases and J 6 bases; nucleotides not matched to a gene: 7. The CDR3 here is CASSATGTVQPQHF. In nucleotides, the CDR3 is TGTGCCAGCAGCGCAACCGGGACAGTTCAGCCCCAGCATTTT. Together with reference TRBV7-2 and TRBJ1-5, the CDR3 gives the full variable domain: GAGVSQSPSNKVTEKGKDVELRCDPISGHTALYWYRQSLGQGLEFLIYFQGNSAPDKSGLPSDRFSAERTGGSVSTLTIQRTQQEDSAVYLCASSATGTVQPQHFGDGTRLSIL.

The rearrangement links TRBV30 to TRBJ1-2, with 9 bases aligning to TRBD1. The V and J ends lost 2 bases and 7 bases, in that order; junction bases with no gene match: 8. CDR1 and CDR2 from the germline V gene are GTSNPN and SVGIG (reference sequence). The CDR3 is made up of 14 amino acids. CDR3 loop: CAWSRLGTGSGYTF. The CDR3 region has the DNA TGTGCCTGGAGTAGACTGGGGACAGGGAGTGGCTACACCTTC.

The rearrangement joins TRBV12-3 or TRBV12-4 to TRBJ2-2, with D perhaps matching TRBD2 (6 bases). Deletions cut 9 bases from V and 1 base from J, with 15 bases between. The CDR3 has 15 residues. The CDR3 loop reads CASRLGLQNTGELFF. The CDR3 bases are TGTGCCAGTAGATTGGGACTCCAGAACACCGGGGAGCTGTTTTTT.

J is TRBJ2-7 and V is TRBV12-3 or TRBV12-4; 8 bases are a match to TRBD2. The CDR3 contains 14 residues. The ends lost 2 bases at V and 5 bases at J; junction bases unmatched: 5. CDR3 region: CASSLSGSQNEQYF. The DNA for the CDR3 is TGTGCCAGCAGTTTAAGCGGGAGCCAAAACGAGCAGTACTTC.

This clonotype was counted many times. This chain joins TRBV12-3 or TRBV12-4 and TRBJ2-5; the D is unclear. The CDR3 is 12 residues long. Trimming removed 3 bases at V and 5 bases at J, with 7 bases between. This chain's CDR3 is CASSFGVETQYF. The CDR3 DNA is TGTGCCAGCAGTTTTGGGGTGGAGACCCAGTACTTC.

This clonotype was observed many times. CDR3 DNA sequence: TGTGCCAGCACCGTGGGGGGGGTAAAGACCCAGTACTTC. Translation gives CASTVGGVKTQYF. The V and J genes are TRBV28 and TRBJ2-5; 7 nucleotides agree with TRBD2. V lost 7 bases to trimming and J lost 6 bases; unmatched junction nucleotides: 8. In germline, CDR1 is MDHEN, CDR2 SYDVKM. The CDR3 contains 13 residues.

This chain joins TRBV27 and TRBJ2-4; D is unclear. The V and J ends lost 1 base and 2 bases respectively, with 3 bases between them. Per germline, CDR1 MNHEY and CDR2 SMNVEV (reference sequence). The CDR3 totals 13 residues. CDR3 residues: CASSLWSKNIQYF. DNA for the CDR3: TGTGCCAGCAGTTTATGGTCCAAAAACATTCAGTACTTC.

This sequence joins TRBV13 and TRBJ1-1; no reliable D call. This CDR3 region has 18 residues. The V end was cut by 2 bases, the J end by 3 bases, with 22 bases between. Per germline, CDR1 PRHDT and CDR2 FYEKMQ (reference sequence). CDR3 DNA sequence: TGTGCCAGCAGCTTATGGTTGAAACGCGGAGGCCTCTACACTGAAGCTTTCTTT. Its protein is CASSLWLKRGGLYTEAFF.

This clonotype was seen a handful of times. The chain employs TRBV20-1 and TRBJ2-1, with 8 positions matching TRBD2. Germline trimming cut 3 bases from V and 13 bases from J; bases unmatched to any gene: 11. Germline V gives CDR1 DFQATT, CDR2 SNEGSKA (reference sequence). CDR3 length: 13 residues. CDR3 in amino acids: CSARSSGFTNQFF. The CDR3 DNA is TGCAGTGCTAGGTCTAGCGGGTTTACGAACCAGTTCTTC.